This T cell receptor beta chain is from a study of cytomegalovirus exposure and HLA in healthy donors. With 60 Vbeta and 13 Jbeta primers, the PCR was carried out. The method was immunoSEQ multiplex PCR; TCRdb's version includes in-frame clones alone and lacks a portion of them. The table lists roughly 200,000 clones, roughly 84% of them singletons. Deletions cut 6 bases from V and 6 bases from J, with 17 bases between. The CDR3 extends over 14 amino acids. Germline values: CDR1 SGHVS, CDR2 FNYEAQ. The sample was PBMCs. J is TRBJ1-1 and V is TRBV7-6; D perhaps matches TRBD1 (5 bases). The TCR comes from a boy aged 2 to 10 in good health and CMV-seronegative. CDR3 sequence (DNA): TGTGCCAGCAGTCACCTCGGGGGAAGTGCTGAAGCTTTCTTT. It yields the protein CASSHLGGSAEAFF.